A single sample is the source of the 20 T cell receptor beta chains below, sequenced in a study of blood T cells in healthy people across ages. Using a J-beta primer mix together with a sample-barcoded 5' primer, a second PCR was run for about 6 to 11 cycles. TCRdb reanalysed the 5' RACE reads using MiXCR and keeps one entry per CDR3 protein. This table has 550,000 to 750,000 distinct CDR3 sequences, roughly 21% appearing once. The sequencing sample was made of blood. These receptors originate from a man in his sixties or seventies in good health.

This sequence joins TRBV21-1 and TRBJ2-4. TRBV21-1 is a known pseudogene. The CDR3 sequence is 14 residues long. For the CDR3, the DNA is TGTACCAGCCCACCGGCGCTAGCCAAAAACATTCAGTACTTC. Translated, it gives CTSPPALAKNIQYF.

This chain joins TRBV2 and TRBJ2-5; 9 bases agree with TRBD2. Per the germline V gene, CDR1 is SNHLY and CDR2 is FYNNEI. The J segment lost 5 bases and the V segment lost 4 bases, leaving 8 bases of the junction unmatched. The CDR3 has 15 amino acids. The CDR3 DNA reads as TGTGCCAGCAGTGGATTAGCGGGAGAAAAGGAGACCCAGTACTTC. Amino acids: CASSGLAGEKETQYF.

This clonotype has just a few counts. The chain is built from TRBV29-1 and TRBJ1-2; D is perhaps TRBD1 (5 bases). Germline V gives CDR1 SQVTM, CDR2 ANQGSEA. V lost 0 bases, J lost 2 bases, and 13 bases lay in between. This CDR3 spans 15 amino acids. The CDR3 protein is CSVEDSRGGNYGYTF. The CDR3 nucleotides read TGCAGCGTTGAAGATTCTAGGGGAGGCAACTATGGCTACACCTTC. The full variable domain, with the rest looked up from reference TRBV29-1 and TRBJ1-2, is SAVISQKPSRDICQRGTSLTIQCQVDSQVTMMFWYRQQPGQSLTLIATANQGSEATYESGFVIDKFPISRPNLTFSTLTVSNMSPEDSSIYLCSVEDSRGGNYGYTFGSGTRLTVV.

In this sample, this clonotype turned up a few times. The CDR3 bases are TGTGCCAGCAGTTTCTCTGGGGCTAATAATCAGCCCCAGCATTTT. Translation gives CASSFSGANNQPQHF. The gene calls are TRBV28 and TRBJ1-5; a weak D match, TRBD1 (5 bases). This CDR3 is built from 15 residues. V lost 3 bases and J 4 bases, leaving 13 bases between the germline ends. Germline CDR1 MDHEN, CDR2 SYDVKM.

The rearrangement uses TRBV9 and TRBJ1-4, with D unresolved. With 3 bases removed from V and 12 bases from J, the gap between germline ends came to 15 bases. The CDR3 has 13 amino acids. Germline V CDR1 and CDR2: SGDLS, YYNGEE. The DNA for the CDR3 is TGTGCCAGCAGCGCGACAAGCCGGGAGGAACTGTTTTTT. Protein product: CASSATSREELFF.

The J gene is TRBJ1-3, the V gene TRBV20-1; perhaps TRBD1 as D (6 bases). Trimming shortened V by 1 base and J by 0 bases, and 13 bases separated the two germline ends. Germline V gene data show CDR1 as DFQATT and CDR2 as SNEGSKA (reference sequence). The CDR3 contains 16 residues. This chain's CDR3 is CSARGRRGRSGNTIYF. In DNA, the CDR3 is TGCAGTGCTAGAGGGAGGCGGGGGCGCTCTGGAAACACCATATATTTT.

The chain recombines TRBV10-3 with TRBJ2-1; D not resolved. Germline CDR1 is ENHRY and CDR2 is SYGVKD. The V end was cut by 3 bases, the J end by 5 bases, with 11 bases between. The CDR3 totals 14 residues. In DNA, the CDR3 is TGTGCCATCAGTGACCCCGAGACGAACAATGAGCAGTTCTTC. This gives the protein CAISDPETNNEQFF.

The chain has TRBV9 and TRBJ2-1; 10 positions match TRBD2. Germline V CDR1 and CDR2: SGDLS, YYNGEE. V lost 3 bases and J lost 6; bases outside the gene matches: 9. The CDR3 is made up of 16 amino acids. The CDR3: CASSADASGRANEQFF. CDR3 nucleotides: TGTGCCAGCAGCGCCGACGCCAGCGGGAGGGCCAATGAGCAGTTCTTC.

This clonotype occurred a few times. The chain combines TRBV6-6 with TRBJ2-5; perhaps TRBD1 as D (6 bases). CDR3 length equals 13 residues. V dropped 4 bases and J dropped 5 bases, with 11 bases sitting between them. The germline CDR1 and CDR2 sequences are MNHNY and SVGAGI (reference sequence). The CDR3 DNA follows: TGTGCCAGCAGTTTTCACAGGGAGGAGACCCAGTACTTC. It specifies CASSFHREETQYF.

The chain links TRBV19 to TRBJ1-2; no clear D. Germline lookup yields CDR1 LNHDA and CDR2 SQIVND (reference sequence). This CDR3 is built from 13 residues. V was pared by 3 bases and J by 6 bases, with 11 bases between. The CDR3 DNA follows: TGTGCCAGTAGTATTTCTCAGCAAGATGGCTACACCTTC. It is translated as CASSISQQDGYTF.

This clonotype was recorded at least ten times. The chain joins TRBV25-1 to TRBJ2-5, with D possibly matching TRBD1 (5 bases). Per germline, CDR1 MGHDK and CDR2 SYGVNS. V was pared by 6 bases and J by 5 bases, with 16 bases between. This CDR3 contains 14 residues. CDR3 amino acids: CASSAWEGAETQYF. CDR3 nucleotides: TGTGCCAGCAGCGCATGGGAAGGGGCCGAGACCCAGTACTTC.

Only a few counts were recorded for this clonotype. The rearrangement links TRBV29-1 to TRBJ2-1; 7 bases are shared with TRBD1. V shed 5 bases, J shed 8 bases, and the junction held 3 bases outside the gene matches. The CDR3 is made up of 11 amino acids. Germline V lookup: CDR1 SQVTM, CDR2 ANQGSEA. CDR3 nucleotide sequence: TGCAGCGTTCACAGGGGCGATGAGCAGTTCTTC. Its translation is CSVHRGDEQFF.

Remarks on this clonotype: The junction departs from germline at one end; a sequencing error may be responsible. CDR3 sequence: CVSSDPGTSTDTQYF. CDR3 in DNA: TGTGTCAGCAGTGACCCGGGAACGAGCACAGATACGCAGTATTTT. The chain has TRBV6-1 and TRBJ2-3; perhaps TRBD2 as D (5 bases). Per germline, CDR1 MNHNS and CDR2 SASEGT. CDR3 length equals 15 residues.

There are a few counts of this clonotype. The chain combines TRBV3-1 with TRBJ2-7; the D gene is possibly TRBD2 (6 bases). The CDR3 loop spans 14 amino acids. V lost 4 bases, J lost 3 bases, and 13 bases lay in between. Per germline, CDR1 LGHDT and CDR2 YNNKEL (reference sequence). The CDR3 sequence: CASSPGLVLYEQYF. The CDR3 DNA reads as TGTGCCAGCAGCCCGGGACTGGTCCTCTACGAGCAGTACTTC.

This clonotype appeared a few times. The chain combines TRBV7-2 with TRBJ2-1; 10 bases line up with TRBD2. Germline-derived CDR1 and CDR2 are SGHTA and FQGNSA. The CDR3 spans 12 residues. The junction had 3 bases not matched to a gene; V was cut back by 1 base and J by 15 bases. The CDR3 is CASSLGLAGPFF. In nucleotides, the CDR3 is TGTGCCAGCAGCTTAGGACTAGCGGGCCCGTTCTTC.

V usage is TRBV5-1 and J usage is TRBJ2-7; 10 positions match TRBD1. The germline V gene has CDR1 SGHRS and CDR2 YFSETQ. The CDR3 consists of 14 residues. V gave up 6 bases and J gave up 2 bases; unmatched junction bases: 5. CDR3 sequence reads: CASNFGQGAYEQYF. The CDR3 coding sequence is TGCGCCAGCAATTTTGGACAGGGGGCCTACGAGCAGTACTTC.

This clonotype was seen more than once but under ten times. The gene calls are TRBV5-1 and TRBJ2-1, with TRBD2 identical over 12 bases. Germline lookup yields CDR1 SGHRS and CDR2 YFSETQ. The CDR3 extends over 17 amino acids. With 4 bases clipped from V and 5 bases from J, the junction kept 10 bases outside the gene matches. DNA for the CDR3: TGCGCCAGCAGCCAATCGACTAGCGGGAGCGGGAACAATGAGCAGTTCTTC. This sequence encodes CASSQSTSGSGNNEQFF. Complete variable domain (other parts from reference TRBV5-1 and TRBJ2-1): KAGVTQTPRYLIKTRGQQVTLSCSPISGHRSVSWYQQTPGQGLQFLFEYFSETQRNKGNFPGRFSGRQFSNSRSEMNVSTLELGDSALYLCASSQSTSGSGNNEQFFGPGTRLTVL.

This chain uses TRBV28 with TRBJ2-1; 9 bases match TRBD2. Trimming cost V 8 bases and J 6 bases; bases outside gene matches: 11. Germline V gene sequence: CDR1 MDHEN, CDR2 SYDVKM. This CDR3 contains 15 residues. The DNA of the CDR3 is TGTGCCAGCGGACCGAGCGGGAGGAGATCCAATGAGCAGTTCTTC. This translates into CASGPSGRRSNEQFF.

This chain links TRBV6-6 with TRBJ1-2, with D perhaps TRBD1 (6 bases). The germline V and J ends were trimmed by 2 bases and 2 bases, with 12 bases remaining between them. The CDR3 sequence is 15 residues long. Germline lookup yields CDR1 MNHNY and CDR2 SVGAGI (reference sequence). The CDR3 DNA reads as TGTGCCAGCAGTTACGGAGCCGGGACAAACTATGGCTACACCTTC. This sequence encodes CASSYGAGTNYGYTF.

This chain uses TRBV9 with TRBJ2-5; perhaps TRBD2 as D (6 bases). The J call may be mistaken, given a closer DNA end match to TRBJ2-1. Germline CDR1 is SGDLS and CDR2 is YYNGEE. The CDR3 covers 15 residues. The CDR3 here is CASSVLAAGRNEQFF. The DNA of the CDR3 is TGTGCCAGCAGCGTATTAGCGGCGGGGCGTAATGAGCAGTTCTTC.